Here is one TCR beta chain with its context. The conserved closing phenylalanine or tryptophan is absent in this CDR3, likely reflecting a read error. From germline, CDR1 is MGHRA and CDR2 YSYEKL. Trimming stripped 3 bases from V and 5 bases from J, with 17 bases between. The CDR3 consists of 16 residues. This sample was taken from a study of sequential checkpoint blockade in melanoma. Study summary: Arm A got nivolumab then ipilimumab; arm B the reverse, 1:1. After both sequences, patients received maintenance nivolumab.

Treatment indicated: randomized to nivolumab then ipilimumab (arm A) or the reverse (arm B). PBMC sorting kept live CD3+CD8+ cells without CD19 or CD56. TCRdb keeps only in-frame clones here, not all; method: immunoSEQ multiplex PCR. The profile covers some 15,000 clones, with 74% appearing a single time and around 25% taken by the ten largest. This sequence originates from a human donor with melanoma. J is TRBJ2-4 and V is TRBV4-1; possible D gene TRBD1, 7 bases. Specimen: CD8+ T cells sorted from blood (inferred from file names), collected from a patient given nivolumab and ipilimumab in sequence. The CDR3 loop is CASSHSRQGGQNIQYL. The CDR3 region has the DNA TGCGCCAGCAGCCACAGTAGACAGGGAGGCCAAAACATTCAGTACCTC.